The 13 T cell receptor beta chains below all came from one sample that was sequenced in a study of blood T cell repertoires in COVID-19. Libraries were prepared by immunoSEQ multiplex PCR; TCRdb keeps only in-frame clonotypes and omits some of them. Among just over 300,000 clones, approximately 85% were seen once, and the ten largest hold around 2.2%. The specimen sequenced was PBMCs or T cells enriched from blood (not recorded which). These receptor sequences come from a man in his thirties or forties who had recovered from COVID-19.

In DNA form, the CDR3 reads TGTGCCAGCAGCGTAGACACAGGGGAACGGGGCGGGGAGCTGTTTTTT. Translation: CASSVDTGERGGELFF. V usage is TRBV9 and J usage is TRBJ2-2; 7 bases agree with TRBD1. Trimming cost V 0 bases and J 7 bases; bases outside gene matches: 9. This CDR3 comprises 16 residues. Germline CDR1 is SGDLS and CDR2 is YYNGEE. The variable domain in full, completed from reference TRBV9 and TRBJ2-2, reads DSGVTQTPKHLITATGQRVTLRCSPRSGDLSVYWYQQSLDQGLQFLIQYYNGEERAKGNILERFSAQQFPDLHSELNLSSLELGDSALYFCASSVDTGERGGELFFGEGSRLTVL.

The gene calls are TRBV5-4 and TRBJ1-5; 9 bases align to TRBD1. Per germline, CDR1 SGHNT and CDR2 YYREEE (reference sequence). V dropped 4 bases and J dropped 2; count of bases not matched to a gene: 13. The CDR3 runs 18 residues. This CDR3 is CASSQTFTGGSGNQPQHF. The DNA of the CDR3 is TGTGCCAGCAGCCAGACCTTTACAGGGGGCTCCGGCAATCAGCCCCAGCATTTT. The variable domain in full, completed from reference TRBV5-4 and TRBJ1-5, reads ETGVTQSPTHLIKTRGQQVTLRCSSQSGHNTVSWYQQALGQGPQFIFQYYREEENGRGNFPPRFSGLQFPNYSSELNVNALELDDSALYLCASSQTFTGGSGNQPQHFGDGTRLSIL.

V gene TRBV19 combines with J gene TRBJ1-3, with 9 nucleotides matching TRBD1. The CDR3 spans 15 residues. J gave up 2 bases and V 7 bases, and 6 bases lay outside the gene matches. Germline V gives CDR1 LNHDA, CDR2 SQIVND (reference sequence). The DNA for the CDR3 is TGTGCCAGTAACACGGGACAGGGAGCTGGAAACACCATATATTTT. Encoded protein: CASNTGQGAGNTIYF.

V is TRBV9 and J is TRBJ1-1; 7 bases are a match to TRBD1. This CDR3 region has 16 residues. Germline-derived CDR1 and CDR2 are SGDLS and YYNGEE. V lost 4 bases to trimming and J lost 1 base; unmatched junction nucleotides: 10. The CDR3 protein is CASSPYEGARNTEAFF. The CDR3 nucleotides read TGTGCCAGCAGCCCGTACGAGGGGGCCAGGAACACTGAAGCTTTCTTT.

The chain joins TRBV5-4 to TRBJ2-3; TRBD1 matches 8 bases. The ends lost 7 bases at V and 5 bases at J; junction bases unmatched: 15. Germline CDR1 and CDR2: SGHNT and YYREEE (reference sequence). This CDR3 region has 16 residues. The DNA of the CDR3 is TGTGCCAGCGAGGTAAACCCGGGACAGGCAGGAGATACGCAGTATTTT. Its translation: CASEVNPGQAGDTQYF. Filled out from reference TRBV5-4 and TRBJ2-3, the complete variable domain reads ETGVTQSPTHLIKTRGQQVTLRCSSQSGHNTVSWYQQALGQGPQFIFQYYREEENGRGNFPPRFSGLQFPNYSSELNVNALELDDSALYLCASEVNPGQAGDTQYFGPGTRLTVL.

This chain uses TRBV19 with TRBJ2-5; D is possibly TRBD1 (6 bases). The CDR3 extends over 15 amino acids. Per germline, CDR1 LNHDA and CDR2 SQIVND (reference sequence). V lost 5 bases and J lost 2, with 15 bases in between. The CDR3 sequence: CASSSRGTRQETQYF. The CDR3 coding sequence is TGTGCCAGTAGTTCAAGGGGGACCAGACAAGAGACCCAGTACTTC. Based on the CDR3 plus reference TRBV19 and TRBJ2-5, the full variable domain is DGGITQSPKYLFRKEGQNVTLSCEQNLNHDAMYWYRQDPGQGLRLIYYSQIVNDFQKGDIAEGYSVSREKKESFPLTVTSAQKNPTAFYLCASSSRGTRQETQYFGPGTRLLVL.

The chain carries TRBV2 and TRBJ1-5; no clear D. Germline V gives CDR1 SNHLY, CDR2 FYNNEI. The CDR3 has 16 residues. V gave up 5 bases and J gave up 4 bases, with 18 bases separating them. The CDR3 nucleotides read TGTGCCAGCAGTAAAGGCAGACTAGGCGAGAATCAGCCCCAGCATTTT. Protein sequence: CASSKGRLGENQPQHF. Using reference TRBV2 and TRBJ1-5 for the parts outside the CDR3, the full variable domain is EPEVTQTPSHQVTQMGQEVILRCVPISNHLYFYWYRQILGQKVEFLVSFYNNEISEKSEIFDDQFSVERPDGSNFTLKIRSTKLEDSAMYFCASSKGRLGENQPQHFGDGTRLSIL.

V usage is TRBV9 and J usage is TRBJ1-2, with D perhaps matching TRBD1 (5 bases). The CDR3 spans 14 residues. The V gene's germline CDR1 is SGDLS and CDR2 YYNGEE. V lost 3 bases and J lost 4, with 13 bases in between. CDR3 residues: CASSAGRGSYGYTF. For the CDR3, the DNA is TGTGCCAGCAGCGCCGGACGGGGGTCCTATGGCTACACCTTC.

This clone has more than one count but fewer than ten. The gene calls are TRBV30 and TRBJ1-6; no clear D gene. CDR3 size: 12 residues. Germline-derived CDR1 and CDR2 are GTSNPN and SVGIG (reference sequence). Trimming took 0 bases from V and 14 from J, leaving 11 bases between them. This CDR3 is CAWSVSDGALHF. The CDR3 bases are TGTGCCTGGAGTGTCAGTGACGGGGCCCTCCACTTT.

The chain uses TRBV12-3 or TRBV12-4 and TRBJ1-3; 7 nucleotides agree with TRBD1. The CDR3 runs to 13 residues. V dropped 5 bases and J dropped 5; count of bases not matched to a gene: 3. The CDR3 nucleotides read TGTGCCAGCAGTCGGGACAGAAGAAACACCATATATTTT. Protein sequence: CASSRDRRNTIYF.

Here the CDR3 DNA reads TGCGCCAGCAGCTTTAGCGGGGGGGTGGCAGATACGCAGTATTTT. Its protein product is CASSFSGGVADTQYF. The V call is TRBV5-1, the J call TRBJ2-3; TRBD2 matches 11 bases. The CDR3 is made up of 15 amino acids. The V gene end was trimmed by 2 bases and the J gene end by 4 bases; junction bases not matched to a gene: 3. Germline loops: CDR1 SGHRS, CDR2 YFSETQ.

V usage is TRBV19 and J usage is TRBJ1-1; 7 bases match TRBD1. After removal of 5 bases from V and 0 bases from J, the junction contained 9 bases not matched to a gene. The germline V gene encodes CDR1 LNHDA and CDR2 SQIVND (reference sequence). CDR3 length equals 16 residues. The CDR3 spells CASSSVRGEMNTEAFF. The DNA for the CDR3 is TGTGCCAGTAGTTCGGTCAGGGGGGAAATGAACACTGAAGCTTTCTTT. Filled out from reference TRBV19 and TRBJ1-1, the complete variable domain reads DGGITQSPKYLFRKEGQNVTLSCEQNLNHDAMYWYRQDPGQGLRLIYYSQIVNDFQKGDIAEGYSVSREKKESFPLTVTSAQKNPTAFYLCASSSVRGEMNTEAFFGQGTRLTVV.

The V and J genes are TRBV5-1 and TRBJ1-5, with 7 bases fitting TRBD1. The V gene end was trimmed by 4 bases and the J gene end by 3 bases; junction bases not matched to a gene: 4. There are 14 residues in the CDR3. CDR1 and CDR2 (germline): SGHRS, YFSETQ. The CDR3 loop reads CASSPGQSNQPQHF. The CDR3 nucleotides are TGCGCCAGCAGCCCGGGACAGTCCAATCAGCCCCAGCATTTT.